Below are 11 T cell receptor beta chains sequenced from a single sample in a study of Graves' ophthalmopathy and Graves' hyperthyroidism. Amplified TCR beta CDR3 regions were obtained using RNA transcripts as template. Second-round multiplex PCR followed a first-round RT-PCR using HTBI primers. TCRdb ran MiXCR on the multiplex PCR reads and lists one entry per CDR3 protein. The sample shows about 700,000 distinct CDR3 sequences, 40% of them seen only once. Sequencing was performed on peripheral blood. These receptors originate from an adult man with Graves' ophthalmopathy.

The chain combines TRBV7-2 with TRBJ2-7; D possibly corresponds to TRBD1 (6 bases). Trimming took off 11 bases at V and 2 bases at J, with 13 bases between the two ends. Germline V CDR1 and CDR2: SGHTA, FQGNSA. This CDR3 is built from 12 residues. CDR3: CAWNQGPYEQYF. In DNA form, the CDR3 reads TGTGCCTGGAACCAGGGGCCCTACGAGCAGTACTTC.

A note on this clonotype: Just one base apart from a much larger clone, this may be a read error. The chain carries TRBV2 and TRBJ2-5; D perhaps matches TRBD2 (5 bases). The V end lost 6 bases, the J end lost 5 bases, and 19 bases lay between the germline ends. The germline V gene has CDR1 SNHLY and CDR2 FYNNEI. CDR3 length: 15 amino acids. The CDR3, as DNA: TGTGCCAGCAGCGCCAGAGTCGGGGAGAGGGAGACCCAGTACTTC. This sequence encodes CASSARVGERETQYF.

This clonotype has more than one count but fewer than ten. The genes are TRBV10-2 and TRBJ2-7; D ambiguous. Trimming cost V 3 bases and J 2 bases, with 14 bases left between them. Germline V gene lookup returns CDR1 WSHSY and CDR2 SAAADI. CDR3 length: 15 amino acids. The CDR3 DNA reads TGCGCCAGCAGTGAAGGCTCCGGAGCCCCCTACGAGCAGTACTTC. Its translation: CASSEGSGAPYEQYF.

The rearrangement joins TRBV25-1 to TRBJ1-4, with TRBD1 as a possible D gene (6 bases). Germline CDR1 reads MGHDK; CDR2 reads SYGVNS. This CDR3 is built from 16 residues. The V end was cut by 5 bases, the J end by 2 bases, with 15 bases between. CDR3 sequence (DNA): TGTGCCAGCAGTTTATACGTGGGGGCGACTAATGAAAAACTGTTTTTT. Residues: CASSLYVGATNEKLFF.

The chain couples TRBV25-1 to TRBJ1-2; D uncertain. V lost 11 bases, J lost 4 bases, and 20 bases lay in between. The CDR3 is 14 residues long. The germline CDR1 and CDR2 sequences are MGHDK and SYGVNS. The CDR3 loop reads CAGSPPSASYGYTF. CDR3 nucleotide sequence: TGTGCCGGCTCACCACCGTCAGCCTCCTATGGCTACACCTTC.

This clonotype was counted many times. The V call is TRBV7-9, the J call TRBJ1-2; no firm D call. Germline V gene lookup returns CDR1 SEHNR and CDR2 FQNEAQ (reference sequence). The length of the CDR3 is 13 residues. With 5 bases removed from V and 4 bases from J, the gap between germline ends came to 11 bases. The CDR3 here is CASSPSGTYGYTF. The DNA for the CDR3 is TGTGCCAGCAGCCCCTCGGGAACCTATGGCTACACCTTC.

This clonotype was observed at least ten times. V gene TRBV24-1 combines with J gene TRBJ2-7; 7 bases line up with TRBD2. The CDR3 length is 15 residues. CDR1 KGHDR and CDR2 SFDVKD come from the germline V gene. With 1 base clipped from V and 0 bases from J, the junction kept 2 bases outside the gene matches. In DNA form, the CDR3 reads TGTGCCACCAGTGATTTATCGGGAGGCTCCTACGAGCAGTACTTC. Encoded protein: CATSDLSGGSYEQYF.

This clonotype was seen a handful of times. This chain uses TRBV20-1 with TRBJ1-4; D gene unclear. Germline-derived CDR1 and CDR2 are DFQATT and SNEGSKA (reference sequence). This CDR3 is 14 amino acids long. Deletions cut 3 bases from V and 3 bases from J, with 11 bases between. CDR3 sequence: CSASFREANEKLFF. DNA for the CDR3: TGCAGTGCTAGTTTTAGAGAGGCTAATGAAAAACTGTTTTTT.

The chain is built from TRBV20-1 and TRBJ2-7, with no clear D. The V end lost 1 base, the J end lost 1 base, and 8 bases lay between the germline ends. CDR1 and CDR2 from the germline V gene are DFQATT and SNEGSKA (reference sequence). CDR3 length: 13 residues. The CDR3 sequence is CSARGLVSYEQYF. CDR3 bases: TGCAGTGCTAGAGGGTTGGTTTCCTACGAGCAGTACTTC.

V and J are TRBV29-1 and TRBJ2-7; D assignment may be TRBD1 or TRBD2 (5 bases each). The CDR3 consists of 13 residues. The ends were cut back, 0 bases at V and 2 bases at J, with 8 bases in the middle. Germline V gene sequence: CDR1 SQVTM, CDR2 ANQGSEA. CDR3 region: CSVEDGGTYEQYF. The DNA for the CDR3 is TGCAGCGTTGAAGATGGGGGAACCTACGAGCAGTACTTC.

The sample holds a few counts of this clonotype. This chain joins TRBV29-1 and TRBJ1-1; no definite D call. Germline CDR1 SQVTM, CDR2 ANQGSEA. The CDR3 is 16 residues long. Trimming removed 1 base at V and 0 bases at J, with 15 bases between. CDR3 sequence (DNA): TGCAGCGTTGAAGCCCGAGCTACGTTTTTGAACACTGAAGCTTTCTTT. Its protein is CSVEARATFLNTEAFF.